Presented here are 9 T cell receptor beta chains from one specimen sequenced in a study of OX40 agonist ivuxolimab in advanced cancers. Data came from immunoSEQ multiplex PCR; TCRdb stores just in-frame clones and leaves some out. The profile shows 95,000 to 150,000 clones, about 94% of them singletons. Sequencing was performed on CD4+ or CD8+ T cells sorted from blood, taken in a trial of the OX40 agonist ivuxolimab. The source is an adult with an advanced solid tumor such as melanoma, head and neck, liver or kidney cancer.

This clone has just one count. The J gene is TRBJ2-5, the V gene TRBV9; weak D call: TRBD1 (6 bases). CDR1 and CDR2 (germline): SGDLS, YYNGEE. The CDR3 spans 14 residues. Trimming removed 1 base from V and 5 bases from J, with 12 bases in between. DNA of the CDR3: TGTGCCAGCAGCGTACCAGGGGTTGGGGAGACCCAGTACTTC. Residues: CASSVPGVGETQYF.

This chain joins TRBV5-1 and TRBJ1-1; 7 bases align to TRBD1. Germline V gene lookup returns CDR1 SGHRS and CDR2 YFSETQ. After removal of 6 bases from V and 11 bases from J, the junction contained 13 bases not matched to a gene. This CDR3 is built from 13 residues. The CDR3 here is CASTPFETGDAFF. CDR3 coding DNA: TGCGCCAGCACTCCCTTCGAAACAGGGGACGCTTTCTTT.

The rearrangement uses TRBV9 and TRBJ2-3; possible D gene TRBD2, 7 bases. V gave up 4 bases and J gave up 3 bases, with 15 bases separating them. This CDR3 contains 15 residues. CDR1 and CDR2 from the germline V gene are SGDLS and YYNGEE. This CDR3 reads CASSLRGGGTDTQYF. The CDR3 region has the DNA TGTGCCAGCAGCCTCAGGGGAGGGGGGACAGATACGCAGTATTTT.

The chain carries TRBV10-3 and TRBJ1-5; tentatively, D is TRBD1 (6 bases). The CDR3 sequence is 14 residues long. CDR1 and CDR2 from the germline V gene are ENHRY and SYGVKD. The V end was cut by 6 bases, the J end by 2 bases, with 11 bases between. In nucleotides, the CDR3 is TGTGCCATCAGGCCAGGGGACGGCAATCAGCCCCAGCATTTT. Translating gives CAIRPGDGNQPQHF.

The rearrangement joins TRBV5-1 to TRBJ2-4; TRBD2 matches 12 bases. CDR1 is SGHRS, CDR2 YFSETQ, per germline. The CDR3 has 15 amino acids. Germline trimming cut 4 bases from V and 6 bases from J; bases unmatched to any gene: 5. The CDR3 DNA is TGCGCCAGCAGCCTTTGGACTAGCGGGACAAACATTCAGTACTTC. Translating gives CASSLWTSGTNIQYF. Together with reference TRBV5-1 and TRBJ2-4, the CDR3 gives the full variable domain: KAGVTQTPRYLIKTRGQQVTLSCSPISGHRSVSWYQQTPGQGLQFLFEYFSETQRNKGNFPGRFSGRQFSNSRSEMNVSTLELGDSALYLCASSLWTSGTNIQYFGAGTRLSVL.

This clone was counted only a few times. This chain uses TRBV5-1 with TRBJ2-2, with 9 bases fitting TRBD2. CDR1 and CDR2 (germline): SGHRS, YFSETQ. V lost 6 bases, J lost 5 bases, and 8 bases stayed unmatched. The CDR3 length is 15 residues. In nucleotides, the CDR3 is TGCGCCAGCACGGGCGGGGGGGCGAGAACCGGGGAGCTGTTTTTT. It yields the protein CASTGGGARTGELFF.

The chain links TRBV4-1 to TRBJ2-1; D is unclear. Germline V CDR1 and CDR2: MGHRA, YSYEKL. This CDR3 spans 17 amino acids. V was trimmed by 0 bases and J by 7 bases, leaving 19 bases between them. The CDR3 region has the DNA TGCGCCAGCAGCCAAGATTCCGTGGCCCGCCCAGTGAATGAGCAGTTCTTC. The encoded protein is CASSQDSVARPVNEQFF.

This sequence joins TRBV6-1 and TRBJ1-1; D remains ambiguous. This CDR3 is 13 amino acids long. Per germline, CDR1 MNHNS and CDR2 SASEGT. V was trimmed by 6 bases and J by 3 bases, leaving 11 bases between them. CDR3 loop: CASSQQVYTEAFF. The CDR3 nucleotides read TGTGCCAGCAGCCAGCAGGTATACACTGAAGCTTTCTTT.

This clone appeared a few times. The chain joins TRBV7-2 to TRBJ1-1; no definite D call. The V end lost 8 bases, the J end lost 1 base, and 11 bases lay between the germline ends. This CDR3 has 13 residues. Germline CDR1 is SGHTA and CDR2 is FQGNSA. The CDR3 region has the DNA TGTGCCAGCGGATCCTCCCCGAACACTGAAGCTTTCTTT. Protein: CASGSSPNTEAFF. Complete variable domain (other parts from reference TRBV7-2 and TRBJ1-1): GAGVSQSPSNKVTEKGKDVELRCDPISGHTALYWYRQSLGQGLEFLIYFQGNSAPDKSGLPSDRFSAERTGGSVSTLTIQRTQQEDSAVYLCASGSSPNTEAFFGQGTRLTVV.